The source of this T cell receptor (beta chain) is a study of T cells after yellow fever vaccination. Per germline, CDR1 DFQATT and CDR2 SNEGSKA (reference sequence). This CDR3 spans 15 amino acids. With V trimmed by 4 bases and J by 5 bases, 11 bases remained unmatched. TCRdb itself ran the 5' RACE reads through MiXCR, one entry per CDR3 protein. The table shows around 350,000 distinct CDR3 sequences, with 6.2% occurring only once. The V call is TRBV20-1, the J call TRBJ2-7; 10 bases agree with TRBD2. Sequencing was performed on PBMCs, taken 5 days after the yellow fever booster vaccination. The TCR comes from a man between 25 and 39 years old who received the YFV17D yellow fever vaccine. The CDR3 here is CSATNESSGRNEQYF. CDR3 DNA: TGCAGTGCTACTAACGAGTCTAGCGGGAGAAACGAGCAGTACTTC.